The next 31 T cell receptor beta chains were all read from a single sample in a study of identifying expanded T cells in peripheral blood. Assay: immunoSEQ multiplex PCR; the TCRdb copy retains only in-frame clones and omits some. In the table there are 90,000 to 100,000 clones, roughly 90% of which are singletons. The sequenced sample consisted of blood. Receptors were obtained from a person aged 18 to 70 in good health.

The rearrangement uses TRBV5-1 and TRBJ2-7, with D maybe TRBD1 (7 bases). This CDR3 has 17 residues. Trimming left V 4 bases short and J 4 bases short, with 24 bases between. The germline V gene has CDR1 SGHRS and CDR2 YFSETQ. The CDR3: CASSPGRGQSLRYEQYF. CDR3 coding DNA: TGCGCCAGCAGCCCCGGGCGGGGACAGTCCCTTAGGTACGAGCAGTACTTC.

This rearrangement joins TRBV19 to TRBJ2-1; a weak D match, TRBD2 (6 bases). CDR1 and CDR2 from the germline V gene are LNHDA and SQIVND (reference sequence). The CDR3 consists of 15 residues. Trimming cost V 1 base and J 2 bases, with 9 bases left between them. This chain's CDR3 is CASSIAGAPYNEQFF. CDR3 nucleotide sequence: TGTGCCAGTAGTATAGCGGGAGCCCCCTACAATGAGCAGTTCTTC.

This clone was observed a handful of times. J is TRBJ1-2 and V is TRBV6-6; 8 bases fit TRBD1. The germline V gene has CDR1 MNHNY and CDR2 SVGAGI (reference sequence). The V segment lost 8 bases and the J segment 6 bases; nucleotides outside the gene matches: 2. The CDR3 consists of 11 residues. The CDR3, as DNA: TGTGCCAGCGGACAGGGTAATGGCTACACCTTC. This codes for CASGQGNGYTF.

A single count supports this clone. This chain connects TRBV30 to TRBJ2-1, with 7 bases identical to TRBD2. Germline CDR1 GTSNPN, CDR2 SVGIG (reference sequence). The V segment lost 4 bases and the J segment 15 bases; nucleotides outside the gene matches: 15. The CDR3 totals 13 residues. The CDR3 is CAWTPGGSGLGFF. The CDR3 nucleotides read TGTGCCTGGACCCCCGGCGGGAGCGGTCTGGGGTTCTTC.

This chain joins TRBV7-2 and TRBJ2-7; D might be TRBD1 (5 bases). V was pared by 4 bases and J by 3 bases, with 7 bases between. Germline V gene lookup returns CDR1 SGHTA and CDR2 FQGNSA. This CDR3 has 12 amino acids. CDR3 sequence (DNA): TGTGCCAGCAGCTCCAGGGTCTACGAGCAGTACTTC. Translating it yields CASSSRVYEQYF. The full variable domain, in which reference TRBV7-2 and TRBJ2-7 provide the parts outside the CDR3, is GAGVSQSPSNKVTEKGKDVELRCDPISGHTALYWYRQSLGQGLEFLIYFQGNSAPDKSGLPSDRFSAERTGGSVSTLTIQRTQQEDSAVYLCASSSRVYEQYFGPGTRLTVT.

The chain uses TRBV19 and TRBJ1-1; unclear D gene. Germline assignment: CDR1 LNHDA and CDR2 SQIVND (reference sequence). The V gene lost 5 bases and the J gene lost 0 bases, with 13 bases spanning the gap. CDR3 length: 15 amino acids. CDR3 sequence (DNA): TGTGCCAGTAGTGAATCCGGGAGAGTGAACACTGAAGCTTTCTTT. It encodes CASSESGRVNTEAFF.

The V gene is TRBV5-6, the J gene TRBJ2-1; the D call may be TRBD1 or TRBD2 (6 bases each). The V gene's germline CDR1 is SGHDT and CDR2 YYEEEE. Trimming cost V 3 bases and J 4 bases, with 11 bases left between them. The CDR3 consists of 14 residues. CDR3 nucleotide sequence: TGTGCCAGCAGCTGGGGGGACACATACAATGAGCAGTTCTTC. Its protein is CASSWGDTYNEQFF.

The J gene is TRBJ2-1, the V gene TRBV5-1, with 11 bases identical to TRBD1. Germline loops: CDR1 SGHRS, CDR2 YFSETQ. This CDR3 is 15 amino acids long. J was trimmed by 8 bases and V by 4 bases; bases with no gene match: 8. CDR3 nucleotide sequence: TGCGCCAGCAGCATAGGACAGGGGGCGTCGGATGAGCAGTTCTTC. Translated, it gives CASSIGQGASDEQFF.

The J gene is TRBJ2-1, the V gene TRBV7-9, with 9 bases lining up with TRBD2. Per germline, CDR1 SEHNR and CDR2 FQNEAQ (reference sequence). This CDR3 has 16 amino acids. V dropped 8 bases and J dropped 4; count of bases not matched to a gene: 12. The chain's CDR3 is CASAWEVSGGYNEQFF. The CDR3, as DNA: TGTGCCAGCGCGTGGGAGGTTAGCGGGGGTTACAATGAGCAGTTCTTC.

V usage is TRBV6-6 and J usage is TRBJ1-1; 10 nucleotides line up with TRBD1. This CDR3 is built from 12 residues. CDR1 is MNHNY, CDR2 SVGAGI, per germline (reference sequence). J lost 11 bases, V lost 5 bases, and 5 bases had no gene match. Here the CDR3 DNA reads TGTGCCAGCAGTGACAGGGGGCGATGGGCTTTCTTT. As protein: CASSDRGRWAFF.

The chain joins TRBV30 to TRBJ1-5; D is ambiguous. The germline gives CDR1 GTSNPN, CDR2 SVGIG (reference sequence). Trimming shortened V by 0 bases and J by 1 base, and 7 bases separated the two germline ends. This CDR3 has 14 residues. The CDR3 loop is CAWSVGYSNQPQHF. The CDR3 DNA follows: TGTGCCTGGAGTGTAGGGTACAGCAATCAGCCCCAGCATTTT.

The chain is built from TRBV19 and TRBJ1-1; tentatively, D is TRBD1 (5 bases). The CDR3 totals 18 residues. Germline-derived CDR1 and CDR2 are LNHDA and SQIVND (reference sequence). Trimming shortened V by 5 bases and J by 5 bases, and 27 bases separated the two germline ends. CDR3 sequence reads: CASSPVVLQKGKGTEAFF. The CDR3 DNA is TGTGCCAGTAGTCCGGTTGTTTTGCAGAAGGGGAAGGGTACTGAAGCTTTCTTT.

The rearrangement uses TRBV11-3 and TRBJ1-1, with D uncertain. V was trimmed by 3 bases and J by 11 bases, leaving 10 bases between them. CDR3 length: 11 residues. Germline CDR1 and CDR2: SGHNT and YENEEA. The CDR3 region is CASSFGRRAFF. The CDR3 region has the DNA TGTGCCAGCAGCTTCGGCAGGCGGGCTTTCTTT.

The V call is TRBV2, the J call TRBJ1-5; D gene uncertain. The germline V gene encodes CDR1 SNHLY and CDR2 FYNNEI. The CDR3 covers 14 residues. Trimming removed 4 bases at V and 3 bases at J, with 10 bases between. The CDR3 DNA follows: TGTGCCAGCAGTGGACGGTCGGCCAATCAGCCCCAGCATTTT. It yields the protein CASSGRSANQPQHF.

Here the CDR3 reads CATSRAIPGAQETQYF. The CDR3 DNA sequence: TGTGCCACCAGCAGAGCTATACCAGGGGCCCAAGAGACCCAGTACTTC. This rearrangement joins TRBV15 to TRBJ2-5, with D perhaps TRBD1 (6 bases). Looked up from germline, CDR1 is LNHNV and CDR2 is YYDKDF (reference sequence). Trimming left V 1 base short and J 1 base short, with 13 bases between. CDR3 length equals 16 residues. The variable domain in full, completed from reference TRBV15 and TRBJ2-5, reads DAMVIQNPRYQVTQFGKPVTLSCSQTLNHNVMYWYQQKSSQAPKLLFHYYDKDFNNEADTPDNFQSRRPNTSFCFLDIRSPGLGDTAMYLCATSRAIPGAQETQYFGPGTRLLVL.

The rearrangement uses TRBV4-1 and TRBJ2-5; D remains unclear. V lost 0 bases and J lost 3, with 5 bases in between. From germline, CDR1 is MGHRA and CDR2 YSYEKL. The CDR3 extends over 13 amino acids. The CDR3 sequence is CASSQEEKETQYF. The CDR3 DNA reads as TGCGCCAGCAGCCAAGAGGAGAAAGAGACCCAGTACTTC.

The chain uses TRBV7-2 and TRBJ2-7, with 12 bases aligning to TRBD1. The CDR3 covers 16 residues. CDR1 is SGHTA and CDR2 is FQGNSA in the germline V gene. The J segment lost 3 bases and the V segment lost 7 bases, leaving 10 bases of the junction unmatched. CDR3 coding DNA: TGTGCCAGCAAAGGGGGACAGGGGGCGAGCCTCTACGAGCAGTACTTC. Amino acid sequence: CASKGGQGASLYEQYF.

A note on this clone: A read error may account for a junction end that differs from germline. This chain uses TRBV6-1 with TRBJ1-4, with D perhaps TRBD1 (6 bases). The CDR3 is 11 residues long. CDR1 and CDR2 from the germline V gene are MNHNS and SASEGT. In nucleotides, the CDR3 is TGTGCCAGCAGTGAAACCGGGACAAGCCTTTTT. This encodes CASSETGTSLF.

This rearrangement joins TRBV7-9 to TRBJ1-1, with D possibly matching TRBD1 (6 bases). Trimming removed 5 bases from V and 5 bases from J, with 12 bases in between. Germline CDR1 and CDR2: SEHNR and FQNEAQ (reference sequence). The CDR3 sequence is 13 residues long. This CDR3 is CASSITQGTEAFF. The CDR3 coding sequence is TGTGCCAGCAGCATCACGCAGGGGACTGAAGCTTTCTTT.

This chain joins TRBV19 and TRBJ2-3; TRBD1 is a possible D gene (6 bases). V was shortened by 6 bases and J by 1 base, with 11 bases between the two germline ends. From germline, CDR1 is LNHDA and CDR2 SQIVND (reference sequence). The CDR3 extends over 14 amino acids. In nucleotides, the CDR3 is TGTGCCAGTAGATCGGCAGGGGGCACAGATACGCAGTATTTT. Protein sequence: CASRSAGGTDTQYF.

V is TRBV6-1 and J is TRBJ1-1; the D gene is possibly TRBD1 (6 bases). CDR1 and CDR2 (germline): MNHNS, SASEGT. This CDR3 contains 14 residues. CDR3 residues: CVGASEGVVTEAFF. In DNA, the CDR3 is TGTGTCGGAGCTTCTGAGGGGGTTGTAACTGAAGCTTTCTTT.

This clone was seen a single time. This chain links TRBV9 with TRBJ1-2, with D uncertain. The V end lost 0 bases, the J end lost 8 bases, and 17 bases lay between the germline ends. Germline V gives CDR1 SGDLS, CDR2 YYNGEE. This CDR3 is 15 amino acids long. The CDR3: CASSVGPPTMRGYTF. CDR3 in DNA: TGTGCCAGCAGCGTAGGGCCTCCAACTATGCGGGGCTACACCTTC. The full variable domain, completed using reference TRBV9 and TRBJ1-2, is DSGVTQTPKHLITATGQRVTLRCSPRSGDLSVYWYQQSLDQGLQFLIQYYNGEERAKGNILERFSAQQFPDLHSELNLSSLELGDSALYFCASSVGPPTMRGYTFGSGTRLTVV.

V is TRBV2 and J is TRBJ1-4, with a weak D call TRBD1 (5 bases). The CDR3 totals 13 residues. V lost 8 bases, J lost 8 bases, and 15 bases lay in between. The germline V gene has CDR1 SNHLY and CDR2 FYNNEI. DNA of the CDR3: TGTGCCAGCGCTCGGGACTCTGGGGAAAAACTGTTTTTT. Protein: CASARDSGEKLFF.

The chain is built from TRBV18 and TRBJ1-4; tentatively, D is TRBD1 (5 bases). Trimming stripped 5 bases from V and 0 bases from J, with 13 bases between. The V gene's germline CDR1 is KGHSH and CDR2 LQKENI. The CDR3 runs 16 residues. The CDR3 loop reads CASSSRALSTNEKLFF. CDR3 DNA sequence: TGTGCCAGCTCATCCAGGGCACTATCAACTAATGAAAAACTGTTTTTT.

In this sample, this clone turned up once. The rearrangement uses TRBV7-9 and TRBJ2-1; D is unresolved. Germline V gene sequence: CDR1 SEHNR, CDR2 FQNEAQ (reference sequence). V lost 3 bases and J 2 bases, leaving 8 bases between the germline ends. The CDR3 has 14 residues. CDR3 residues: CASSLTATYNEQFF. The CDR3 coding sequence is TGTGCCAGCAGCTTGACGGCTACCTACAATGAGCAGTTCTTC.

The rearrangement uses TRBV6-5 and TRBJ1-2; no clear D. Trimming cost V 6 bases and J 4 bases, with 15 bases left between them. The CDR3 has 14 amino acids. Germline V CDR1 and CDR2: MNHEY, SVGAGI. CDR3 sequence reads: CASSPLGGTYGYTF. CDR3 in DNA: TGTGCCAGCAGCCCCCTGGGAGGTACCTATGGCTACACCTTC.

The chain links TRBV25-1 to TRBJ2-7; D is possibly TRBD1 (6 bases). Germline loops: CDR1 MGHDK, CDR2 SYGVNS. The CDR3 totals 15 residues. Trimming took 3 bases from V and 2 from J, leaving 14 bases between them. The CDR3 nucleotides are TGTGCCAGCAGTGAGGGGGCCGGGCTCACCTACGAGCAGTACTTC. Translation: CASSEGAGLTYEQYF.

J is TRBJ2-5 and V is TRBV4-1; 10 positions match TRBD2. Germline CDR1 reads MGHRA; CDR2 reads YSYEKL. The CDR3 spans 18 residues. V lost 4 bases and J lost 2; bases outside the gene matches: 13. The CDR3 region has the DNA TGCGCCAGCAGCCCCCACCTCTTAGCGGGGGGACCTCAAGAGACCCAGTACTTC. It specifies CASSPHLLAGGPQETQYF.

J is TRBJ2-7 and V is TRBV19, with D possibly matching TRBD1 (6 bases). Germline assignment: CDR1 LNHDA and CDR2 SQIVND (reference sequence). The CDR3 covers 16 residues. V dropped 4 bases and J dropped 3 bases, with 19 bases sitting between them. CDR3 DNA: TGTGCCAGTAGTACACCCTCGGGACAAGGAATCTACGAGCAGTACTTC. The encoded protein is CASSTPSGQGIYEQYF.

The table lists this clone with a few counts. The chain links TRBV18 to TRBJ2-1, with TRBD1 matching over 9 bases. V trimming: 4 bases; J trimming: 6 bases; junction bases outside the gene matches: 7. Germline V gene data show CDR1 as KGHSH and CDR2 as LQKENI. The CDR3 is 15 residues long. CDR3 loop: CASSREQGASNEQFF. CDR3 bases: TGTGCCAGCTCACGGGAACAGGGGGCGAGCAATGAGCAGTTCTTC.

This chain joins TRBV6-1 and TRBJ2-7; D is uncertain. Trimming left V 5 bases short and J 1 base short, with 3 bases between. The CDR3 has 11 residues. CDR1 is MNHNS and CDR2 is SASEGT in the germline V gene. CDR3 loop: CASSISYEQYF. DNA for the CDR3: TGTGCCAGCAGTATATCCTACGAGCAGTACTTC.